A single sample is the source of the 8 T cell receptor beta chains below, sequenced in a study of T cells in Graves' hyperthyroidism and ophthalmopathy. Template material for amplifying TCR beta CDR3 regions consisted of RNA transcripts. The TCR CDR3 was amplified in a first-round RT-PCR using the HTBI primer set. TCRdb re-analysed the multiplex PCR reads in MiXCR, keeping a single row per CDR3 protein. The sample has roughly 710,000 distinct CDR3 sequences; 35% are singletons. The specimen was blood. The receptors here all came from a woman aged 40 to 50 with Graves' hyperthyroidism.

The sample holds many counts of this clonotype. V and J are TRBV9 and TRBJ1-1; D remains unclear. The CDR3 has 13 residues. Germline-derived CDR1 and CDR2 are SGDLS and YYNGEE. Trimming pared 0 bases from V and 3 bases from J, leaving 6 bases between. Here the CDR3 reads CASSVAADTEAFF. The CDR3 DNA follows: TGTGCCAGCAGCGTAGCTGCCGACACTGAAGCTTTCTTT.

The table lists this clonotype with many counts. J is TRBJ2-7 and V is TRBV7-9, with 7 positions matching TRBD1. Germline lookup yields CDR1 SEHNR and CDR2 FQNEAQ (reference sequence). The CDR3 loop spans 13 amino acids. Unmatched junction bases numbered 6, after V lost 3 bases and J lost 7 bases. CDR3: CASSFGQAREQYF. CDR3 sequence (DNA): TGTGCCAGCAGCTTCGGACAGGCGAGGGAGCAGTACTTC.

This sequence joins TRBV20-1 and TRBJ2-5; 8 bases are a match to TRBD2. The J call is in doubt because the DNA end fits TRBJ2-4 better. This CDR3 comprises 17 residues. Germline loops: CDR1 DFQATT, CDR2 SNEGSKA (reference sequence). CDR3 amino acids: CSVFRRSGDRGGNIQYF. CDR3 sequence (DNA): TGCAGTGTTTTCCGACGTAGCGGGGACCGAGGGGGAAACATTCAGTACTTC.

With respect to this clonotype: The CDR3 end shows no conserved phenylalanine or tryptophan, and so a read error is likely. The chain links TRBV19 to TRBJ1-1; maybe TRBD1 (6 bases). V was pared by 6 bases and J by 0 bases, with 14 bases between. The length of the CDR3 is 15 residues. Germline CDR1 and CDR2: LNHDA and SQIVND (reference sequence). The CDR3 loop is CASRKDGGVNTEAFS. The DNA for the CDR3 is TGTGCCAGTAGGAAGGATGGGGGCGTGAACACTGAAGCTTTCTCT.

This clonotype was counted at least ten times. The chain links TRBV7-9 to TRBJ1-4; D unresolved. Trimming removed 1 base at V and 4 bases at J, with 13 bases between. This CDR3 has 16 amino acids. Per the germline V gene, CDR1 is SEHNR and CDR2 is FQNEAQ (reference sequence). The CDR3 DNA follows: TGTGCCAGCAGCTTAGTGGCAACGCAGGATAATGAAAAACTGTTTTTT. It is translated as CASSLVATQDNEKLFF.

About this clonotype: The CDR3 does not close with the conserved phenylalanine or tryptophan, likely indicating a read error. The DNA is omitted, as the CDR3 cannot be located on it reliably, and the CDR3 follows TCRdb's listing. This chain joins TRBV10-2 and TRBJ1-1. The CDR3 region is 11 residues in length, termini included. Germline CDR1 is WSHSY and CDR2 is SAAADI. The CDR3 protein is CASSDGTEALS.

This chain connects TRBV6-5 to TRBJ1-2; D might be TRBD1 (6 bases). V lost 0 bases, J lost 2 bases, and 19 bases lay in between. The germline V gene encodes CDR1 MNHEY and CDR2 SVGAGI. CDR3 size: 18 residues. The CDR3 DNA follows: TGTGCCAGCAGTTACTCGACATACAGGGAGGGCGCAAACTATGGCTACACCTTC. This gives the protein CASSYSTYREGANYGYTF.

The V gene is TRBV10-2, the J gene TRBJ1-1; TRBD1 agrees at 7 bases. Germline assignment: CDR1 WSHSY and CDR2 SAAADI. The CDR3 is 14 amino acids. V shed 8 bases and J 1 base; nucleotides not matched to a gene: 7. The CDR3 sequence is CASEPGQTNTEAFF. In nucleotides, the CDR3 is TGCGCCAGCGAACCGGGACAGACGAACACTGAAGCTTTCTTT.